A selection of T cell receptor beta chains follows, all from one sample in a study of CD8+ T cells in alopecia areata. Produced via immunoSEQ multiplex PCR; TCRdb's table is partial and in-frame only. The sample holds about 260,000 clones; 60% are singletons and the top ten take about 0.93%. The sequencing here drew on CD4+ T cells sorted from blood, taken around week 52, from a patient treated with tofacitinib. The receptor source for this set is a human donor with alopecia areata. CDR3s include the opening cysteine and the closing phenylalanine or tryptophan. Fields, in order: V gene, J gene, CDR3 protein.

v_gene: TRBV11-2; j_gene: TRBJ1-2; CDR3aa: CASSPPSVGGGYTF
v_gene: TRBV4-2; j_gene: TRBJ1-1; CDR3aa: CASSHPNTEAFF
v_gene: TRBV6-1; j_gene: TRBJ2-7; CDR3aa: CASVSQTIEQYF
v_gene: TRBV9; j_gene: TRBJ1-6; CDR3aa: CASSVAEGSYNSPLHF
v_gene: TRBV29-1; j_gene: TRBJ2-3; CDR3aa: CSVHPGLRGRADTQYF
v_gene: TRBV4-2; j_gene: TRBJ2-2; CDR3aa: CASSQGSGRASTGELFF
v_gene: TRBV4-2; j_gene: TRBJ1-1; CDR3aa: CASSQDQTANTEAFF
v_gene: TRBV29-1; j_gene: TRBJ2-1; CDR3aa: CSVDVLSTGVGNNEQFF
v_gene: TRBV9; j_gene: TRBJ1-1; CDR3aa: CASSVGFDNTEAFF
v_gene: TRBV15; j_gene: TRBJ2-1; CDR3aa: CATTVPGRESVGEQFF
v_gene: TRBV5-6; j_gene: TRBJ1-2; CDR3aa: CASSLLQTRIYGYTF
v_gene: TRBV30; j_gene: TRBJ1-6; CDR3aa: CAWNFDKGSYNSPLHF
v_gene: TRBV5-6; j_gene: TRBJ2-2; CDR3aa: CASSNDRRHTGELFF
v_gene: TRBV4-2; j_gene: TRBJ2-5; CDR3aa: CASSPDPTPVVETQYF
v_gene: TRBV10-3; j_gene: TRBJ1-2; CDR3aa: CAISGGDGYGYTF
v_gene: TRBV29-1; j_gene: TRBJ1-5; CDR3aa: CSVEDRGCNQPQHF
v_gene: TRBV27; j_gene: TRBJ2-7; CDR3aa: CASSHRQGYEQYF
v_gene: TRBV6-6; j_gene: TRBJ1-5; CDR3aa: CASTGVGAQPQHF
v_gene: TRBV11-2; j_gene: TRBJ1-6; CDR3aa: CASSLVKMPYF
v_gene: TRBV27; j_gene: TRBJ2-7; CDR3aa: CASSILLAGGSYEQYF
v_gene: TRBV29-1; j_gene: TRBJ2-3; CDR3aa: CSASGGADTQYF
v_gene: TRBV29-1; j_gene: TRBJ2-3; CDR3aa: CSVARGTGVADTQYF
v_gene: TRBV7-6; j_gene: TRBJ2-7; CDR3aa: CASSLEEGSYEQYF
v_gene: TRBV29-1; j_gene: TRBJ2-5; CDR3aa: CSVDGSRGSETQYF
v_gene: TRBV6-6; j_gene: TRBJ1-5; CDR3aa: CASRPGLGQPQHF
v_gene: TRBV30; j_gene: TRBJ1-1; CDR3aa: CAWIRGNTEAFF
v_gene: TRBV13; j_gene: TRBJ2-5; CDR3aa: CASSLRSGETQYF
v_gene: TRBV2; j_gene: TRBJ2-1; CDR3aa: CASMDRGEYNEQFF
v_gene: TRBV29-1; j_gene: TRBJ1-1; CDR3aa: CSVEANTEAFF
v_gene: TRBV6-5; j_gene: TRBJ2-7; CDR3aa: CASSSSVNEQYF
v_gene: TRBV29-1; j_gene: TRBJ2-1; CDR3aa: CSVVGSGGIQFF
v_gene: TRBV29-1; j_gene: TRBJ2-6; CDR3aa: CSVGNLGANVLTF
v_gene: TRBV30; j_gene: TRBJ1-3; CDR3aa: CAWSGAGNTIYF
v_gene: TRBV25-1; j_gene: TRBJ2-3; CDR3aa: CASSRDFPTDTQYF
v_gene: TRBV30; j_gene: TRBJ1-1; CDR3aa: CAWRQGTVTEAFF
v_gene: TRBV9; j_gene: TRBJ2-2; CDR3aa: CASSVGDYTKFANTGELFF
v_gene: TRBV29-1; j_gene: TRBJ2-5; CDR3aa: CSGGTVQETQYF
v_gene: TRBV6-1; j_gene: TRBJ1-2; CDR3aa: CASGYQIPNYGYTF